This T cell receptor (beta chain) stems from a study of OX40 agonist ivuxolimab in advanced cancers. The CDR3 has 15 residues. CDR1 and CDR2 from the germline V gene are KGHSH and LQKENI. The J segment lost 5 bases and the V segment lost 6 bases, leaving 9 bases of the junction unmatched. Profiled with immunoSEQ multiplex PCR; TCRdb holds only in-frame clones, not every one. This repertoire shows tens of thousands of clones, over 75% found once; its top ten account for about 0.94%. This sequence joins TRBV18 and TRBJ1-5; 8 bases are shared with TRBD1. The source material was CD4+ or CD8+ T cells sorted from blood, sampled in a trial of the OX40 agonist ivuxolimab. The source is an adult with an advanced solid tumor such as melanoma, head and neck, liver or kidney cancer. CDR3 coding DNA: TGTGCCAGCTCTCCCGACAGGGGAGGATATCAGCCCCAGCATTTT. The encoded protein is CASSPDRGGYQPQHF.